This T cell receptor beta chain was observed in a study of blood T cell repertoires in COVID-19. Whole-study context: The United States, Italy and Spain supplied acute and convalescent COVID-19 samples. The analysed material was cDNA or gDNA that came from T cells, B-cell-depleted T cells, or PBMCs.

Per the original data handling: Reference gene primer amplification in the assay estimated nucleated cell counts. Here immunoSEQ multiplex PCR was the method, and the copy in TCRdb shows in-frame clones only, minus some. V and J calls and clone size are given by that table; D and trimming were obtained from the DNA. The table lists about 210,000 clones, 80% to 90% of them singletons. The ends were cut back, 8 bases at V and 3 bases at J, with 13 bases in the middle. CDR3 length: 13 residues. From germline, CDR1 is MNHNY and CDR2 SVGAGI (reference sequence). The sequenced sample was peripheral blood. This clonotype originated in a young man with active or convalescent COVID-19. The chain combines TRBV6-6 with TRBJ1-2; D gene unclear. This CDR3 reads CASRLSLYYGYTF. CDR3 sequence (DNA): TGTGCCAGCCGCCTGAGTCTTTACTATGGCTACACCTTC.